This T cell receptor (beta chain) is drawn from a study of shared T cell receptors in the human thymus. Trimming stripped 1 base from V and 7 bases from J, with 13 bases between. There are 15 residues in the CDR3. Germline values: CDR1 LNHDA, CDR2 SQIVND (reference sequence). Profiled with immunoSEQ multiplex PCR; TCRdb holds only in-frame clones, not every one. The table records 640,000 or so clones, roughly 86% of them present only once. These sequences were also reported in another study, on human thymus T cells.

Sequences were obtained from thymocytes. This chain links TRBV19 with TRBJ1-4, with TRBD1 as a possible D gene (5 bases). This TCR derives from a boy in the first two years of life with a congenital heart defect. The CDR3 nucleotides are TGTGCCAGTAGTATAGCCCCTGCCGGGGGTGAAAAACTGTTTTTT. It translates to CASSIAPAGGEKLFF.